Each of the 17 T cell receptor beta chains below was sequenced from the same sample in a study of early T cells in non-severe SARS-CoV-2 infection (dated by TCRdb to about 2021). The library was generated by 5' RACE. For sequencing, a NextSeq 500 was employed. TCRdb ran its own pipeline on the public reads, namely fastp trimming at Q25 and MiXCR clone calling, and kept in-frame beta chains. Rows are unified per CDR3 protein, each entry keeping the most common DNA and genes. A total of about 71,000 distinct CDR3 sequences appear in this sample, around 12% of them only once. Less than 3.5% of the sample lies in the top ten. The sequenced sample was whole blood, obtained at baseline. These receptors all stem from an adult who was a healthcare worker with PCR-confirmed SARS-CoV-2 infection or an uninfected control (not recorded which).

The sample holds many counts of this clonotype. The CDR3 DNA reads as TGTGCCAGCAGCCCTGCAGGGGGCAGGATTGACGGGGAGCTGTTTTTT. This sequence encodes CASSPAGGRIDGELFF. The chain combines TRBV7-9 with TRBJ2-2; 8 nucleotides match TRBD1. Germline CDR1 reads SEHNR; CDR2 reads FQNEAQ (reference sequence). The CDR3 contains 16 residues. Trimming at V came to 5 bases and at J to 7 bases, leaving 12 bases not matched to a gene.

This clonotype was observed a few times. The chain employs TRBV11-1 and TRBJ1-1; the D is unclear. V was trimmed by 6 bases and J by 1 base, leaving 15 bases between them. This CDR3 comprises 15 residues. Germline V gene lookup returns CDR1 SGHAT and CDR2 FQDESV (reference sequence). CDR3 DNA sequence: TGTGCCAGCAGAAAACGGACGTCCTCGAACACTGAAGCTTTCTTT. This encodes CASRKRTSSNTEAFF. Using reference TRBV11-1 and TRBJ1-1 for the parts outside the CDR3, the full variable domain is EAEVAQSPRYKITEKSQAVAFWCDPISGHATLYWYRQILGQGPELLVQFQDESVVDDSQLPKDRFSAERLKGVDSTLKIQPAELGDSAMYLCASRKRTSSNTEAFFGQGTRLTVV.

This clonotype was seen more than once but under ten times. The V call is TRBV28, the J call TRBJ1-2; the match to TRBD1 covers 9 bases. CDR1 MDHEN and CDR2 SYDVKM come from the germline V gene. V was clipped by 5 bases and J by 5 bases; unmatched bases: 21. This CDR3 spans 19 amino acids. The CDR3 sequence is CASSPIWGDRDEILYGYTF. The CDR3 region has the DNA TGTGCCAGCAGTCCCATATGGGGGGACAGGGACGAGATCTTGTATGGCTACACCTTC.

Ten or more counts support this clonotype. The gene calls are TRBV4-2 and TRBJ1-1; the D is unclear. Trimming pared 1 base from V and 5 bases from J, leaving 11 bases between. Germline CDR1 is LGHNA and CDR2 is YNFKEQ. The CDR3 contains 14 residues. CDR3 sequence reads: CASSQVNGLTEAFF. CDR3 bases: TGTGCCAGCAGCCAAGTAAATGGGTTAACTGAAGCTTTCTTT.

J is TRBJ2-3 and V is TRBV29-1; the match to TRBD2 covers 8 bases. Germline V gene data show CDR1 as SQVTM and CDR2 as ANQGSEA. The V and J ends lost 3 bases and 4 bases, in that order; junction bases with no gene match: 3. This CDR3 is 13 amino acids long. CDR3 loop: CSVDGGGSDTQYF. CDR3 nucleotide sequence: TGCAGCGTTGACGGCGGGGGGTCAGATACGCAGTATTTT.

The chain recombines TRBV27 with TRBJ2-7, with D possibly matching TRBD2 (6 bases). The ends were cut back, 5 bases at V and 8 bases at J, with 19 bases in the middle. The CDR3 spans 14 residues. Germline loops: CDR1 MNHEY, CDR2 SMNVEV (reference sequence). CDR3 loop: CASSPRPPGEKQYF. Here the CDR3 DNA reads TGTGCCAGCAGTCCCCGCCCGCCGGGAGAGAAGCAGTACTTC.

This clonotype was observed a few times. The chain combines TRBV19 with TRBJ2-2, with D perhaps matching TRBD1 (5 bases). V shed 7 bases and J shed 7 bases, with 10 bases lying between them. CDR3 length: 12 amino acids. From germline, CDR1 is LNHDA and CDR2 SQIVND (reference sequence). As DNA, the CDR3 is TGTGCCAGTACCGACAGAGGCGGGGAGCTGTTTTTT. Protein product: CASTDRGGELFF.

V usage is TRBV28 and J usage is TRBJ2-2; perhaps TRBD1 as D (6 bases). V was cut by 2 bases and J by 5 bases, with 9 bases left in between. The CDR3 is made up of 14 amino acids. Per germline, CDR1 MDHEN and CDR2 SYDVKM. The CDR3, as DNA: TGTGCCAGCAGTTTACACACAGGGACCGGGGAGCTGTTTTTT. Translating it yields CASSLHTGTGELFF.

This clonotype turned up a few times. The chain combines TRBV7-8 with TRBJ2-3; D ambiguous. The germline gives CDR1 SGHVS, CDR2 FQNEAQ. Trimming stripped 1 base from V and 7 bases from J, with 6 bases between. This CDR3 has 12 residues. CDR3 amino acids: CASSLDGNTQYF. The CDR3 region has the DNA TGTGCCAGCAGCTTAGACGGTAATACGCAGTATTTT.

The chain combines TRBV25-1 with TRBJ2-7, with TRBD1 matching over 10 bases. This CDR3 has 17 amino acids. The ends lost 4 bases at V and 1 base at J; junction bases unmatched: 10. CDR1 is MGHDK, CDR2 SYGVNS, per germline. In nucleotides, the CDR3 is TGTGCCAGCAGTGGCCTAATTACGGGACAGGGGTCCTACGAGCAGTACTTC. Its protein is CASSGLITGQGSYEQYF.

This clonotype was seen ten or more times. The V and J genes are TRBV18 and TRBJ2-5; D call uncertain. The CDR3 has 13 amino acids. The V gene lost 6 bases and the J gene lost 0 bases, with 8 bases spanning the gap. Germline V gene lookup returns CDR1 KGHSH and CDR2 LQKENI. The CDR3 sequence: CASSPWYQETQYF. The CDR3 DNA reads TGTGCCAGCTCGCCTTGGTACCAAGAGACCCAGTACTTC.

There are many counts of this clonotype. The genes are TRBV7-2 and TRBJ1-5; D not resolved. CDR3 length: 14 amino acids. The V gene's germline CDR1 is SGHTA and CDR2 FQGNSA. Trimming took 3 bases from V and 7 from J, leaving 13 bases between them. CDR3 in DNA: TGTGCCAGCAGCTTGGGCCTGGGGAAGCAGCCCCAGCATTTT. Translation: CASSLGLGKQPQHF.

The table lists this clonotype with a few counts. V gene TRBV5-4 combines with J gene TRBJ2-3, with 7 bases that match TRBD1. Germline trimming cut 4 bases from V and 6 bases from J; bases unmatched to any gene: 11. This CDR3 is built from 15 residues. CDR1 is SGHNT, CDR2 YYREEE, per germline (reference sequence). CDR3 sequence: CASSRRDSRQDTQYF. As DNA, the CDR3 is TGTGCCAGCAGCCGTCGGGACAGCCGACAGGATACGCAGTATTTT. Full variable domain (remainder filled in from reference TRBV5-4 and TRBJ2-3): ETGVTQSPTHLIKTRGQQVTLRCSSQSGHNTVSWYQQALGQGPQFIFQYYREEENGRGNFPPRFSGLQFPNYSSELNVNALELDDSALYLCASSRRDSRQDTQYFGPGTRLTVL.

The chain uses TRBV4-2 and TRBJ2-7, with D possibly matching TRBD2 (5 bases). CDR3 length equals 13 residues. Per the germline V gene, CDR1 is LGHNA and CDR2 is YNFKEQ. V gave up 1 base and J gave up 7 bases, with 11 bases separating them. The CDR3 here is CASSQAPGLEQYF. DNA for the CDR3: TGTGCCAGCAGCCAAGCCCCGGGGTTAGAGCAGTACTTC.

The chain recombines TRBV20-1 with TRBJ2-7; D is perhaps TRBD1 or TRBD2 (5 bases each). Germline assignment: CDR1 DFQATT and CDR2 SNEGSKA (reference sequence). The CDR3 is 17 amino acids. V was shortened by 5 bases and J by 4 bases, with 27 bases between the two germline ends. The CDR3 nucleotides are TGCAGTGCTGACTGGGGGACCAGACGTTTTGGGAGTTACGAGCAGTACTTC. Translation: CSADWGTRRFGSYEQYF.

This clonotype showed up many times. J is TRBJ2-5 and V is TRBV2, with D possibly matching TRBD2 (6 bases). Trimming stripped 9 bases from V and 3 bases from J, with 11 bases between. CDR3 length equals 12 residues. Germline loops: CDR1 SNHLY, CDR2 FYNNEI. The CDR3 DNA is TGTGCCAGGGGGGGACCCAAAGAGACCCAGTACTTC. It codes for CARGGPKETQYF.

The CDR3 sequence: CASTRGGGETEAFF. Here the CDR3 DNA reads TGTGCCAGCACTAGGGGGGGAGGAGAGACTGAAGCTTTCTTT. This chain connects TRBV6-5 to TRBJ1-1; TRBD1 is a possible D gene (6 bases). This CDR3 comprises 14 residues. Deletions cut 7 bases from V and 5 bases from J, with 17 bases between. From germline, CDR1 is MNHEY and CDR2 SVGAGI.